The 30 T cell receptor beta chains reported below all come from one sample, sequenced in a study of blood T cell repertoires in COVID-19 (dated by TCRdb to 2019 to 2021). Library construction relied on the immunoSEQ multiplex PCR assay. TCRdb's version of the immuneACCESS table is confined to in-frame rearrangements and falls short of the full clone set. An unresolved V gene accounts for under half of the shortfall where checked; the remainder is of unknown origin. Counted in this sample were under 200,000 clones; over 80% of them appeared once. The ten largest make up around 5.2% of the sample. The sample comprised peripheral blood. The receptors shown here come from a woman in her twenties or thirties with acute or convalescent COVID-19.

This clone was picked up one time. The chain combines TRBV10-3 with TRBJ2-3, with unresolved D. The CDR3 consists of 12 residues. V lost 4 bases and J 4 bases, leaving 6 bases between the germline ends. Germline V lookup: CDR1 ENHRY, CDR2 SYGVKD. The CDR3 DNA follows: TGTGCCATCAGTGTCCCCTCAGATACGCAGTATTTT. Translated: CAISVPSDTQYF.

The CDR3 region is CASRAWTGSGANVLTF. The CDR3 DNA is TGTGCCAGCAGGGCCTGGACAGGGAGCGGGGCCAACGTCCTGACTTTC. This rearrangement joins TRBV2 to TRBJ2-6, with 8 positions matching TRBD1. Germline V gene data show CDR1 as SNHLY and CDR2 as FYNNEI. This CDR3 comprises 16 residues. Trimming at V came to 6 bases and at J to 4 bases, leaving 8 bases not matched to a gene.

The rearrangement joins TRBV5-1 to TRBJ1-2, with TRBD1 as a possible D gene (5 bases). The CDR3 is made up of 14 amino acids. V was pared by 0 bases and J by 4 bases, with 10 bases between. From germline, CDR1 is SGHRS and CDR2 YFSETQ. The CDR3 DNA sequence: TGCGCCAGCAGCTTGGACGACAGCATCTATGGCTACACCTTC. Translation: CASSLDDSIYGYTF.

CDR3 in DNA: TGTGCCAGCAGGAACTTAGACAGGCCCTATGATCTGTATGAGCAGTTCTTC. This translates into CASRNLDRPYDLYEQFF. The chain employs TRBV28 and TRBJ2-1; TRBD1 might be the D (6 bases). CDR3 length equals 17 residues. Trimming took 6 bases from V and 8 from J, leaving 26 bases between them. From germline, CDR1 is MDHEN and CDR2 SYDVKM.

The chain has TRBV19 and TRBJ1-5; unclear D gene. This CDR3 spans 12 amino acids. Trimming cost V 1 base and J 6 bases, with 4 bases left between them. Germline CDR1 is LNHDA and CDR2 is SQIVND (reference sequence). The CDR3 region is CASSIGGQPQHF. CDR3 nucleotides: TGTGCCAGTAGTATAGGCGGTCAGCCCCAGCATTTT.

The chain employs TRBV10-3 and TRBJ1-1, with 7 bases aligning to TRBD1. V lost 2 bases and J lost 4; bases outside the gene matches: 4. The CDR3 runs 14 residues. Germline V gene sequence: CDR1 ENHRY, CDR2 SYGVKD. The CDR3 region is CAISEAGGLTEAFF. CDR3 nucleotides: TGTGCCATCAGTGAGGCAGGGGGTCTCACTGAAGCTTTCTTT.

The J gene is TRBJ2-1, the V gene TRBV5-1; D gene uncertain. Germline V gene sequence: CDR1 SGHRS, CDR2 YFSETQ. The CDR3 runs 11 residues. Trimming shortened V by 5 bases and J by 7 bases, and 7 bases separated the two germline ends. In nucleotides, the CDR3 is TGCGCCAGCAGTACTCGTAATGAGCAGTTCTTC. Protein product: CASSTRNEQFF.

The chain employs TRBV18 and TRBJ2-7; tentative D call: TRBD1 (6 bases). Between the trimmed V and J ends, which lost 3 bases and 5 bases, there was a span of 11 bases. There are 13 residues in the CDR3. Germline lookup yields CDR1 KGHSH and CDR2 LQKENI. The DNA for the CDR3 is TGTGCCAGCTCACCTACAGGGTTCAACGAGCAGTACTTC. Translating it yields CASSPTGFNEQYF.

The CDR3 protein is CASSLSPGQGGEKLFF. The CDR3 nucleotides are TGTGCCAGCAGCTTAAGTCCGGGACAGGGGGGTGAAAAACTGTTTTTT. This chain links TRBV7-2 with TRBJ1-4; 11 nucleotides align to TRBD1. J was trimmed by 7 bases and V by 2 bases; bases with no gene match: 6. CDR1 SGHTA and CDR2 FQGNSA come from the germline V gene. This CDR3 is 16 amino acids long. The full variable domain, with the rest looked up from reference TRBV7-2 and TRBJ1-4, is GAGVSQSPSNKVTEKGKDVELRCDPISGHTALYWYRQSLGQGLEFLIYFQGNSAPDKSGLPSDRFSAERTGGSVSTLTIQRTQQEDSAVYLCASSLSPGQGGEKLFFGSGTQLSVL.

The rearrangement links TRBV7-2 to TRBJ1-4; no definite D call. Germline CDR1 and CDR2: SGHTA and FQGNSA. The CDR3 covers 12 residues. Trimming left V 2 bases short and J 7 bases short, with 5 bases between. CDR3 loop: CASSLSGEKLFF. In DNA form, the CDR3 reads TGTGCCAGCAGCTTATCGGGTGAAAAACTGTTTTTT.

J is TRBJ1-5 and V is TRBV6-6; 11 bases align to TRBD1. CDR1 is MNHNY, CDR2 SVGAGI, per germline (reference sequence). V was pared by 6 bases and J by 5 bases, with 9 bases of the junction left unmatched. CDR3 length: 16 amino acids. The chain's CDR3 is CASSPGQGAWDQPQHF. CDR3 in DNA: TGTGCCAGCAGCCCTGGACAGGGGGCGTGGGATCAGCCCCAGCATTTT.

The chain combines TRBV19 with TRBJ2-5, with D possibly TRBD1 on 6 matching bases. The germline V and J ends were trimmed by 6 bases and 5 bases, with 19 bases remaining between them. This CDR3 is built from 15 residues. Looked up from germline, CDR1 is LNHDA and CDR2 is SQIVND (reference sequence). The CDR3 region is CASSVGDIWGETQYF. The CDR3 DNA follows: TGTGCCAGTAGCGTGGGGGACATTTGGGGGGAGACCCAGTACTTC.

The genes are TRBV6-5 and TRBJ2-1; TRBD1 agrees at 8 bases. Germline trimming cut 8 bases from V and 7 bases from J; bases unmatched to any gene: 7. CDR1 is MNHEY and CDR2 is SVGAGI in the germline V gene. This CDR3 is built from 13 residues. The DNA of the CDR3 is TGTGCCAGCGGGGCAGGGGGCAAGAATGAGCAGTTCTTC. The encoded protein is CASGAGGKNEQFF.

The CDR3 sequence is CASSSPGGWSNQPQHF. The CDR3 DNA sequence: TGTGCCAGCAGTTCCCCAGGGGGCTGGAGCAATCAGCCCCAGCATTTT. This chain links TRBV28 with TRBJ1-5, with 8 bases fitting TRBD1. CDR3 length equals 16 residues. Germline assignment: CDR1 MDHEN and CDR2 SYDVKM. J lost 1 base, V lost 4 bases, and 6 bases had no gene match.

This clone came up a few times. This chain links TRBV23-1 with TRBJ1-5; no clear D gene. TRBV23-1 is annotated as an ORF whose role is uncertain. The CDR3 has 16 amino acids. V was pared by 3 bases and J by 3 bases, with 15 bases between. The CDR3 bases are TGCGCCAGCAGTCATGAGGCCGCTCAAGACAATCAGCCCCAGCATTTT. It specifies CASSHEAAQDNQPQHF.

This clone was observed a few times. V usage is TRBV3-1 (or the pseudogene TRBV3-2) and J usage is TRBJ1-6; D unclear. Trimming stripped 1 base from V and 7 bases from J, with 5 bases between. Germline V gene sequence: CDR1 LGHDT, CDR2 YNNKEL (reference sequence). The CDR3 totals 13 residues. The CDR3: CASSQVPNSPLHF. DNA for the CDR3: TGTGCCAGCAGCCAAGTTCCGAATTCACCCCTCCACTTT.

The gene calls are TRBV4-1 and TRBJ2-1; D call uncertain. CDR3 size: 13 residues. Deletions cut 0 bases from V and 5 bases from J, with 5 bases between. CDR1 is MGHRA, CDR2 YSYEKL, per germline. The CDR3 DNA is TGCGCCAGCAGCCAAGATAGAGACAATGAGCAGTTCTTC. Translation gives CASSQDRDNEQFF.

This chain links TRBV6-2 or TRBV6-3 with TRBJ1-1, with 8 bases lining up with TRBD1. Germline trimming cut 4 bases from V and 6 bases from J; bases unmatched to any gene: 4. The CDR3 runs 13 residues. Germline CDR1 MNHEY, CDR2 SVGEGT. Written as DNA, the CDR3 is TGTGCCAGCAGTTGGACAGGGAGGGCTGAAGCTTTCTTT. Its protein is CASSWTGRAEAFF.

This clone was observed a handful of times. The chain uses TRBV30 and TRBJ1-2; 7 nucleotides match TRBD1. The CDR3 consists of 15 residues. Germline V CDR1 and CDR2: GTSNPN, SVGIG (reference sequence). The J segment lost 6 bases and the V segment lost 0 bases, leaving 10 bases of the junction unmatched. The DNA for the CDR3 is TGTGCCTGGAGTGTAGGTTTCGGGACAGCAAATGGCTACACCTTC. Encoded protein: CAWSVGFGTANGYTF.

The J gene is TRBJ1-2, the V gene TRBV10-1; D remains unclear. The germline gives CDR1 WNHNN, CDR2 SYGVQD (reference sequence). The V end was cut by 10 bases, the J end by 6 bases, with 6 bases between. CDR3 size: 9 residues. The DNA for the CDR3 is TGCGCCACAGCGGATGGCTACACCTTC. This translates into CATADGYTF.

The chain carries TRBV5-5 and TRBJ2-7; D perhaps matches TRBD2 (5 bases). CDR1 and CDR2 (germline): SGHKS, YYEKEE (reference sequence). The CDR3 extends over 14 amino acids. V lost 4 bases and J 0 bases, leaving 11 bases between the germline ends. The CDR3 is CASSGPRGSYEQYF. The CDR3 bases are TGTGCCAGCAGCGGCCCTCGGGGCTCCTACGAGCAGTACTTC.

CDR3 sequence: CASSPGTGNTDTQYF. The CDR3 region has the DNA TGTGCCAGCAGTCCAGGGACAGGGAACACAGATACGCAGTATTTT. J is TRBJ2-3 and V is TRBV6-5; 9 bases are a match to TRBD1. The CDR3 is made up of 15 amino acids. The germline V gene has CDR1 MNHEY and CDR2 SVGAGI. With V trimmed by 5 bases and J by 2 bases, 5 bases remained unmatched.

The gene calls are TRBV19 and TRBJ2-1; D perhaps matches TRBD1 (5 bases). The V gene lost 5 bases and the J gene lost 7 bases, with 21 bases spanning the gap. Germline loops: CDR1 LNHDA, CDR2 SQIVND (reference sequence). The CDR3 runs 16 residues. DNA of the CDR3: TGTGCCAGTAGTGCCGGGCAGGGATATTTCACGAATGAGCAGTTCTTC. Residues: CASSAGQGYFTNEQFF.

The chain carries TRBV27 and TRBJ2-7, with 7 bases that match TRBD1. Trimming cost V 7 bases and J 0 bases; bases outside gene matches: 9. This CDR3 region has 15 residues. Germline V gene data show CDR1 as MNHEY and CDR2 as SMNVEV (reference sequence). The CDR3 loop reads CASTHRGSSSYEQYF. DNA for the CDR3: TGTGCCAGCACCCACAGGGGCTCTTCCTCCTACGAGCAGTACTTC.

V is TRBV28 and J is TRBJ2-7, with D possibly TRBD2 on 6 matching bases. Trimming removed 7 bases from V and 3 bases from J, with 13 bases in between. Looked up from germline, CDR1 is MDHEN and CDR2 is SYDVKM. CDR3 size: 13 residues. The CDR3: CASTLGGHYEQYF. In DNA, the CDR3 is TGTGCCAGCACCCTGGGGGGTCACTACGAGCAGTACTTC.

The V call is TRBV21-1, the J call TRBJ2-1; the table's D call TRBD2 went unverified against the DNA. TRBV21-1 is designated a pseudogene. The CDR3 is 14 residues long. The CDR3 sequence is CARYQTSSYNEQFF. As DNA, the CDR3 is TGTGCCAGGTATCAAACGAGCTCCTACAATGAGCAGTTCTTC.

The DNA of the CDR3 is TGTGCCAGCGGCAAACCCCGGGACAGGGGGCTTTCGGGAGCTTTCTTT. Its protein product is CASGKPRDRGLSGAFF. The chain is built from TRBV28 and TRBJ1-1; the match to TRBD1 covers 12 bases. The CDR3 sequence is 16 residues long. The V and J ends lost 8 bases and 10 bases, in that order; junction bases with no gene match: 17. Germline V gene lookup returns CDR1 MDHEN and CDR2 SYDVKM.

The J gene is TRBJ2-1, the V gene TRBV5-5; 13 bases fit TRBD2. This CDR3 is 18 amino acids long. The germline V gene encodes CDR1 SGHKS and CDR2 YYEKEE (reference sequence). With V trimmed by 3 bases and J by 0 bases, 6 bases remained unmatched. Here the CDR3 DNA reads TGTGCCAGCAGCTCCTGGACTAGCGGGAGTTTCTCCTACAATGAGCAGTTCTTC. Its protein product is CASSSWTSGSFSYNEQFF.

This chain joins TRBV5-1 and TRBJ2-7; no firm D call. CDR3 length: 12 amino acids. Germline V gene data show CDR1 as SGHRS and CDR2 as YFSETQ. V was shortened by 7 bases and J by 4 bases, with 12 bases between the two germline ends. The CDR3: CASRIESYEQYF. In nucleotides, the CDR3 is TGCGCCAGCCGTATAGAATCTTACGAGCAGTACTTC. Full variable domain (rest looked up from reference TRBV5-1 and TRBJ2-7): KAGVTQTPRYLIKTRGQQVTLSCSPISGHRSVSWYQQTPGQGLQFLFEYFSETQRNKGNFPGRFSGRQFSNSRSEMNVSTLELGDSALYLCASRIESYEQYFGPGTRLTVT.

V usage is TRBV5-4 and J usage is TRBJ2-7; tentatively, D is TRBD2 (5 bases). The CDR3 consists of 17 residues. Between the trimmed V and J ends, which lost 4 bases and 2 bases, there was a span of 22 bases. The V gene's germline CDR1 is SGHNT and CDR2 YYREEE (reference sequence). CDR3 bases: TGTGCCAGCAGCCCAAGAGCAGCGAACCTAGCTGCCTACGAGCAGTACTTC. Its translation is CASSPRAANLAAYEQYF.